The clone carrying this T cell receptor beta chain has just a few counts. This specimen belongs to a study of human T cells and chemical hapten exposure. Time point meaning: patch test 1, 2 weeks after DPC sensitization. Treatment denoted: therapeutic diphenylcyclopropenone sensitization with weekly scalp DPC. As the library was built, unique molecular identifiers were attached to individual cDNA molecules. TCRdb used MiXCR to reprocess the RACE reads, holding one entry per CDR3 protein. The sample holds about 81,000 distinct CDR3 sequences, under 9% seen once. V was pared by 6 bases and J by 9 bases, with 12 bases between. The CDR3 runs to 12 residues.

The TCR comes from a woman aged 30 to 39 with alopecia areata. Some clones in this sample may be carry-over from other donors' samples. The chain uses TRBV12-3 or TRBV12-4 and TRBJ2-1; D not resolved. The material sequenced was whole blood, taken in connection with sensitization to the hapten diphenylcyclopropenone (DPC). CDR3 in amino acids: CASSPILAEQFF. CDR3 bases: TGTGCCAGCAGCCCAATACTGGCTGAGCAGTTCTTC.